Below are 30 T cell receptor beta chains sequenced from a single sample in a study of cytomegalovirus exposure and HLA in healthy donors. Use of 60 Vbeta and 13 Jbeta primers characterized the PCR. Sequencing used immunoSEQ multiplex PCR; TCRdb keeps in-frame clones, though not all of them. Of about 140,000 clones listed, more than 60% were seen once; the top ten hold 2.5% to 4%. The sample consisted of PBMCs. These receptors were collected from a man aged 35 to 55 in good health and CMV-seronegative.

The J gene is TRBJ1-3, the V gene TRBV9; perhaps TRBD1 as D (5 bases). Trimming took 5 bases from V and 0 from J, leaving 12 bases between them. This CDR3 has 15 residues. Germline CDR1 reads SGDLS; CDR2 reads YYNGEE. The CDR3 here is CASRDDRSSGNTIYF. Here the CDR3 DNA reads TGTGCCAGCAGGGACGACAGAAGCTCTGGAAACACCATATATTTT.

Only one count was recorded for this clone. The J gene is TRBJ2-1, the V gene TRBV6-4, with D perhaps matching TRBD1 (6 bases). The germline CDR1 and CDR2 sequences are MRHNA and SNTAGT. The CDR3 covers 14 residues. Trimming removed 3 bases at V and 9 bases at J, with 15 bases between. CDR3 amino acids: CASSEWGLGREQFF. CDR3 bases: TGTGCCAGCAGTGAATGGGGGCTAGGGCGTGAGCAGTTCTTC.

The V and J genes are TRBV5-1 and TRBJ1-1; 8 nucleotides align to TRBD1. The germline V gene has CDR1 SGHRS and CDR2 YFSETQ. The length of the CDR3 is 14 residues. J was trimmed by 7 bases and V by 4 bases; bases with no gene match: 9. CDR3 amino acids: CASSRSQGAIEAFF. CDR3 nucleotide sequence: TGCGCCAGCAGCCGCTCCCAGGGGGCGATTGAAGCTTTCTTT.

J is TRBJ1-6 and V is TRBV7-9; perhaps TRBD1 as D (6 bases). Between the trimmed V and J ends, which lost 3 bases and 5 bases, there was a span of 11 bases. The V gene's germline CDR1 is SEHNR and CDR2 FQNEAQ (reference sequence). CDR3 length equals 15 residues. In DNA, the CDR3 is TGTGCCAGCAGCTTTACGTCAGGGGATAATTCACCCCTCCACTTT. Its protein product is CASSFTSGDNSPLHF.

V gene TRBV5-5 combines with J gene TRBJ1-2; D is undetermined. Germline CDR1 reads SGHKS; CDR2 reads YYEKEE (reference sequence). The CDR3 is 15 amino acids. V shed 4 bases and J shed 0 bases, with 13 bases lying between them. CDR3 nucleotides: TGTGCCAGCAGCCCATGGGGAGCATCTAACTATGGCTACACCTTC. Translation: CASSPWGASNYGYTF.

The chain is built from TRBV11-1 and TRBJ1-2; 8 bases line up with TRBD1. V gave up 5 bases and J gave up 6 bases; unmatched junction bases: 8. Germline loops: CDR1 SGHAT, CDR2 FQDESV (reference sequence). CDR3 size: 14 residues. CDR3 sequence: CASSTDRGNNGYTF. The DNA of the CDR3 is TGTGCCAGCAGCACAGACAGGGGAAATAATGGCTACACCTTC.

This chain connects TRBV11-3 to TRBJ2-2, with 9 bases fitting TRBD1. V lost 0 bases and J lost 5; bases outside the gene matches: 4. The CDR3 runs to 16 residues. Germline CDR1 is SGHNT and CDR2 is YENEEA. This CDR3 is CASSLDGTGKTGELFF. CDR3 nucleotides: TGTGCCAGCAGCTTAGATGGGACAGGGAAAACCGGGGAGCTGTTTTTT.

V usage is TRBV7-8 and J usage is TRBJ1-1; no firm D call. This CDR3 is built from 15 residues. Per the germline V gene, CDR1 is SGHVS and CDR2 is FQNEAQ. Trimming pared 2 bases from V and 0 bases from J, leaving 10 bases between. CDR3 bases: TGTGCCAGCAGCTTACGCACCCGGGTGAACACTGAAGCTTTCTTT. Encoded protein: CASSLRTRVNTEAFF.

The chain couples TRBV5-1 to TRBJ2-1, with D possibly being TRBD2 (5 bases). This CDR3 is 14 amino acids long. Germline CDR1 is SGHRS and CDR2 is YFSETQ. V shed 4 bases and J shed 7 bases, with 15 bases lying between them. Here the CDR3 reads CASSGTRDGNEQFF. In DNA form, the CDR3 reads TGCGCCAGCAGCGGAACTAGAGATGGGAATGAGCAGTTCTTC.

The count of this clone is one. CDR3 sequence: CASSGTGTRNEKLFF. In nucleotides, the CDR3 is TGTGCCAGCAGCGGCACCGGGACACGAAATGAAAAACTGTTTTTT. The chain is built from TRBV9 and TRBJ1-4; perhaps TRBD1 as D (6 bases). The CDR3 runs to 15 residues. The germline V gene has CDR1 SGDLS and CDR2 YYNGEE. V gave up 3 bases and J gave up 5 bases, with 14 bases separating them.

The genes are TRBV6-1 and TRBJ1-1, with D unclear. The CDR3 spans 15 residues. Germline values: CDR1 MNHNS, CDR2 SASEGT. V lost 6 bases and J lost 1, with 15 bases in between. CDR3 amino acids: CASRIRAAPNTEAFF. CDR3 nucleotide sequence: TGTGCCAGCAGGATACGAGCGGCGCCGAACACTGAAGCTTTCTTT.

The V gene is TRBV18, the J gene TRBJ2-7; 12 bases are shared with TRBD1. The CDR3 is 16 amino acids. The V gene end was trimmed by 2 bases and the J gene end by 6 bases; junction bases not matched to a gene: 8. Germline assignment: CDR1 KGHSH and CDR2 LQKENI. CDR3 bases: TGTGCCAGCTCACCAGTAGGGACAGGGGGCGGAGTCGAGCAGTACTTC. Its translation is CASSPVGTGGGVEQYF.

The CDR3 is CASSPWFREYTEAFF. The CDR3 DNA reads TGTGCCAGCAGCCCCTGGTTTCGCGAGTACACTGAAGCTTTCTTT. This rearrangement joins TRBV7-9 to TRBJ1-1; D call uncertain. V gave up 5 bases and J gave up 3 bases, with 16 bases separating them. The CDR3 is 15 amino acids. Per the germline V gene, CDR1 is SEHNR and CDR2 is FQNEAQ (reference sequence).

The rearrangement uses TRBV14 and TRBJ2-7; TRBD2 might be the D (6 bases). The V gene lost 1 base and the J gene lost 1 base, with 11 bases spanning the gap. Per germline, CDR1 SGHDN and CDR2 FVKESK. The CDR3 has 15 residues. The CDR3 DNA sequence: TGTGCCAGCAGCCAAGTCGGGGGTTTTTCCTACGAGCAGTACTTC. This gives the protein CASSQVGGFSYEQYF.

DNA of the CDR3: TGTGCCAGCAGACCGGGATCGGGACAGGGGTATTTGGATGGCTACACCTTC. Its protein is CASRPGSGQGYLDGYTF. The chain joins TRBV7-2 to TRBJ1-2, with 10 bases lining up with TRBD1. J was trimmed by 6 bases and V by 6 bases; bases with no gene match: 16. This CDR3 region has 17 residues. Germline V lookup: CDR1 SGHTA, CDR2 FQGNSA.

The chain carries TRBV28 and TRBJ1-2; no firm D call. Germline values: CDR1 MDHEN, CDR2 SYDVKM. There are 13 residues in the CDR3. V gave up 6 bases and J gave up 4 bases, with 12 bases separating them. Written as DNA, the CDR3 is TGTGCCAGCAGAGGAGACGTAGTCTATGGCTACACCTTC. It encodes CASRGDVVYGYTF.

The rearrangement uses TRBV6-5 and TRBJ1-6; D gene unclear. The CDR3 is 14 amino acids. Trimming cost V 2 bases and J 9 bases, with 11 bases left between them. Germline V gives CDR1 MNHEY, CDR2 SVGAGI. Here the CDR3 reads CASSYVREGSPLHF. The CDR3 DNA sequence: TGTGCCAGCAGTTACGTCCGGGAGGGTTCACCCCTCCACTTT.

A few counts support this clone. The chain links TRBV5-1 to TRBJ2-3; the match to TRBD2 covers 8 bases. The trim removed 1 base at V and 0 bases at J, leaving 4 bases unmatched. The CDR3 extends over 16 amino acids. Germline V gene data show CDR1 as SGHRS and CDR2 as YFSETQ. CDR3 sequence: CASSLLSGGSTDTQYF. The CDR3 nucleotides are TGCGCCAGCAGCTTGCTCAGCGGGGGTAGCACAGATACGCAGTATTTT.

The chain links TRBV5-1 to TRBJ2-2; D not certain. The length of the CDR3 is 15 residues. Germline CDR1 SGHRS, CDR2 YFSETQ. Trimming took 5 bases from V and 1 from J, leaving 12 bases between them. The CDR3 loop is CASRVGAMNTGELFF. In DNA, the CDR3 is TGCGCCAGCAGGGTCGGAGCCATGAACACCGGGGAGCTGTTTTTT.

This chain links TRBV10-1 with TRBJ2-3, with TRBD2 identical over 11 bases. V shed 9 bases and J 0 bases; nucleotides not matched to a gene: 5. The CDR3 runs to 15 residues. Germline V CDR1 and CDR2: WNHNN, SYGVQD (reference sequence). CDR3 nucleotides: TGCGCCAGTCCGACTAGCGGGGTAAGCACAGATACGCAGTATTTT. Protein product: CASPTSGVSTDTQYF.

The CDR3 loop is CASSPRGGDVDYGYTF. CDR3 DNA: TGTGCCAGCAGCCCCCGGGGGGGGGATGTGGACTATGGCTACACCTTC. V usage is TRBV7-9 and J usage is TRBJ1-2; D is possibly TRBD1 (5 bases). V was shortened by 5 bases and J by 3 bases, with 19 bases between the two germline ends. The CDR3 loop spans 16 amino acids. Germline values: CDR1 SEHNR, CDR2 FQNEAQ (reference sequence).

The rearrangement joins TRBV9 to TRBJ2-5; TRBD1 aligns across 8 bases. The CDR3 runs 15 residues. CDR1 and CDR2 (germline): SGDLS, YYNGEE. Trimming removed 1 base from V and 1 base from J; junction bases left unmatched: 3. The CDR3 DNA reads as TGTGCCAGCAGCGTACAGGGGGCCCTCCAAGAGACCCAGTACTTC. This sequence encodes CASSVQGALQETQYF.

To note about this clone: The same CDR3 arises from other DNA sequences in this sample as well. The CDR3 reads CASSEQGRPAYEQYF. The CDR3, as DNA: TGTGCCAGCAGTGAACAGGGTCGACCGGCCTACGAGCAGTACTTC. The rearrangement links TRBV2 to TRBJ2-7, with D perhaps matching TRBD1 (5 bases). CDR1 is SNHLY, CDR2 FYNNEI, per germline. The CDR3 sequence is 15 residues long. V dropped 2 bases and J dropped 2 bases, with 13 bases sitting between them.

This clone was picked up a small number of times. The same CDR3 is also encoded by other DNA sequences in this sample. DNA of the CDR3: TGTGCCAGCTCACCCGACAGAAATCAGCCCCAGCATTTT. Its translation is CASSPDRNQPQHF. The chain carries TRBV18 and TRBJ1-5; D is perhaps TRBD1 (5 bases). Germline V gene sequence: CDR1 KGHSH, CDR2 LQKENI. The ends were cut back, 3 bases at V and 4 bases at J, with 7 bases in the middle. This CDR3 has 13 residues.

V and J are TRBV10-3 and TRBJ1-1, with 7 bases lining up with TRBD1. Trimming removed 6 bases from V and 0 bases from J; junction bases left unmatched: 10. The CDR3 runs to 16 residues. Per the germline V gene, CDR1 is ENHRY and CDR2 is SYGVKD. In DNA form, the CDR3 reads TGTGCCATCAGCCCCCGGGCGGGACAGATGAACACTGAAGCTTTCTTT. Amino acid sequence: CAISPRAGQMNTEAFF.

This clone appeared a few times. This chain uses TRBV12-5 with TRBJ1-1; D gene uncertain. This CDR3 region has 16 residues. Trimming pared 5 bases from V and 2 bases from J, leaving 18 bases between. Germline CDR1 reads LGHNT; CDR2 reads FRNRAP. As DNA, the CDR3 is TGTGCTAGTGGTCCCCTGGGGAGCCTGATAAACACTGAAGCTTTCTTT. The encoded protein is CASGPLGSLINTEAFF. The full variable domain, in which reference TRBV12-5 and TRBJ1-1 provide the parts outside the CDR3, is DARVTQTPRHKVTEMGQEVTMRCQPILGHNTVFWYRQTMMQGLELLAYFRNRAPLDDSGMPKDRFSAEMPDATLATLKIQPSEPRDSAVYFCASGPLGSLINTEAFFGQGTRLTVV.

A few counts support this clone. V is TRBV6-6 and J is TRBJ1-5; TRBD1 might be the D (5 bases). The CDR3 runs to 14 residues. V lost 8 bases, J lost 6 bases, and 17 bases lay in between. CDR1 is MNHNY, CDR2 SVGAGI, per germline (reference sequence). CDR3 in DNA: TGTGCCAGCCTACCATTTATCAGGGCTCAGCCCCAGCATTTT. Protein product: CASLPFIRAQPQHF.

CDR3 amino acids: CASSLVSSGETQYF. The CDR3, as DNA: TGTGCCAGCAGCTTAGTTTCTAGCGGAGAGACCCAGTACTTC. The rearrangement uses TRBV7-2 and TRBJ2-5, with 7 bases lining up with TRBD2. The CDR3 length is 14 residues. Per germline, CDR1 SGHTA and CDR2 FQGNSA. The V segment lost 1 base and the J segment 4 bases; nucleotides outside the gene matches: 3. The full variable domain, completed using reference TRBV7-2 and TRBJ2-5, is GAGVSQSPSNKVTEKGKDVELRCDPISGHTALYWYRQSLGQGLEFLIYFQGNSAPDKSGLPSDRFSAERTGGSVSTLTIQRTQQEDSAVYLCASSLVSSGETQYFGPGTRLLVL.

There are a few counts of this clone. This CDR3 is CASSDSAGGELFF. The CDR3, as DNA: TGTGCCAGCAGTGACTCGGCGGGCGGGGAGCTGTTTTTT. The chain is built from TRBV6-4 and TRBJ2-2; D is possibly TRBD2 (5 bases). The CDR3 loop spans 13 amino acids. In germline, CDR1 is MRHNA, CDR2 SNTAGT. Trimming stripped 0 bases from V and 7 bases from J, with 6 bases between.

The rearrangement links TRBV15 to TRBJ2-7; 10 nucleotides line up with TRBD1. J lost 6 bases, V lost 0 bases, and 8 bases had no gene match. This CDR3 contains 16 residues. Germline V gene lookup returns CDR1 LNHNV and CDR2 YYDKDF (reference sequence). The CDR3, as DNA: TGTGCCACCAGCAGAGAACCGGTAGGGACAGGGGTCGAGCAGTACTTC. This encodes CATSREPVGTGVEQYF. Supplemented by reference TRBV15 and TRBJ2-7, the full variable domain reads DAMVIQNPRYQVTQFGKPVTLSCSQTLNHNVMYWYQQKSSQAPKLLFHYYDKDFNNEADTPDNFQSRRPNTSFCFLDIRSPGLGDTAMYLCATSREPVGTGVEQYFGPGTRLTVT.